The 18 T cell receptor beta chains below all came from one sample that was sequenced in a study of shared clonotypes between healthy human individuals. Here immunoSEQ multiplex PCR was the method, and the copy in TCRdb shows in-frame clones only, minus some. The sample has about 610,000 clones, about 96% seen once. Material: naive CD4+ T cells sorted from blood. Subset denoted: CD45RA+ positively selected. The receptors here all came from a woman in her 30s in good health.

J is TRBJ2-7 and V is TRBV6-1; 8 bases map to TRBD2. The CDR3 length is 14 residues. CDR1 and CDR2 from the germline V gene are MNHNS and SASEGT. Germline trimming cut 4 bases from V and 2 bases from J; bases unmatched to any gene: 4. CDR3 sequence (DNA): TGTGCCAGCAGTGCTTGGCGGGAGGCCTACGAGCAGTACTTC. Residues: CASSAWREAYEQYF.

This rearrangement joins TRBV9 to TRBJ2-2, with TRBD2 as a possible D gene (6 bases). CDR3 size: 16 residues. Germline values: CDR1 SGDLS, CDR2 YYNGEE. V gave up 4 bases and J gave up 5 bases, with 18 bases separating them. The CDR3 here is CASSPQILRGTGELFF. Written as DNA, the CDR3 is TGTGCCAGCAGCCCCCAGATCCTCCGGGGGACCGGGGAGCTGTTTTTT.

V usage is TRBV27 and J usage is TRBJ1-2; unclear D gene. The germline V and J ends were trimmed by 6 bases and 7 bases, with 21 bases remaining between them. The CDR3 contains 15 residues. Germline V gives CDR1 MNHEY, CDR2 SMNVEV (reference sequence). CDR3 bases: TGTGCCAGCAGCCCCGCCGGAGCTGGAGGTGGTGGCTACACCTTC. Amino acids: CASSPAGAGGGGYTF.

This rearrangement joins TRBV6-1 to TRBJ2-2; TRBD1 is a possible D gene (7 bases). CDR1 and CDR2 (germline): MNHNS, SASEGT. The V gene lost 2 bases and the J gene lost 6 bases, with 13 bases spanning the gap. This CDR3 is 15 amino acids long. CDR3 in amino acids: CASSERTGGSGELFF. The CDR3, as DNA: TGTGCCAGCAGTGAACGGACAGGAGGGTCCGGGGAGCTGTTTTTT.

The chain employs TRBV28 and TRBJ2-1; D possibly corresponds to TRBD2 (6 bases). CDR1 and CDR2 (germline): MDHEN, SYDVKM. This CDR3 contains 14 residues. Trimming took 4 bases from V and 14 from J, leaving 21 bases between them. This CDR3 reads CASSSSGTHEGEFF. Here the CDR3 DNA reads TGTGCCAGCAGTTCCTCCGGGACTCATGAAGGGGAGTTCTTC.

V and J are TRBV5-1 and TRBJ2-1; D gene ambiguous. Germline V gene lookup returns CDR1 SGHRS and CDR2 YFSETQ. The CDR3 consists of 13 residues. V lost 4 bases and J 4 bases, leaving 9 bases between the germline ends. The CDR3 region has the DNA TGCGCCAGCAGCATGCGTACGTACAATGAGCAGTTCTTC. Encoded protein: CASSMRTYNEQFF.

This rearrangement joins TRBV5-8 to TRBJ1-5, with D unresolved. The CDR3 totals 15 residues. Trimming stripped 2 bases from V and 3 bases from J, with 12 bases between. Germline V gene lookup returns CDR1 SGHTS and CDR2 YDEGEE. In DNA, the CDR3 is TGTGCCAGCAGCTTAGGCAGGATGAACAATCAGCCCCAGCATTTT. This translates into CASSLGRMNNQPQHF. Full variable domain (missing parts from reference TRBV5-8 and TRBJ1-5): EAGVTQSPTHLIKTRGQQATLRCSPISGHTSVYWYQQALGLGLQFLLWYDEGEERNRGNFPPRFSGRQFPNYSSELNVNALELEDSALYLCASSLGRMNNQPQHFGDGTRLSIL.

V is TRBV28 and J is TRBJ2-1; a possible D gene is TRBD2 (6 bases). Trimming stripped 8 bases from V and 9 bases from J, with 17 bases between. The CDR3 is 13 residues long. Germline V gene sequence: CDR1 MDHEN, CDR2 SYDVKM. The CDR3 nucleotides read TGTGCCAGCTGGACCGGGGGAAGAGGTGAGCAGTTCTTC. This codes for CASWTGGRGEQFF.

The chain joins TRBV14 to TRBJ2-5; D is unclear. Trimming stripped 1 base from V and 4 bases from J, with 10 bases between. Germline V gene sequence: CDR1 SGHDN, CDR2 FVKESK. There are 14 residues in the CDR3. This chain's CDR3 is CASSQVGRTETQYF. CDR3 nucleotide sequence: TGTGCCAGCAGCCAAGTCGGAAGGACAGAGACCCAGTACTTC.

This clone was counted between two and nine times. The chain links TRBV5-1 to TRBJ1-2; TRBD1 matches 10 bases. V gave up 5 bases and J gave up 5 bases; unmatched junction bases: 6. The CDR3 spans 14 residues. In germline, CDR1 is SGHRS, CDR2 YFSETQ. The DNA for the CDR3 is TGCGCCAGCAGGGACGGACAGGGGGTTTATGGCTACACCTTC. This translates into CASRDGQGVYGYTF. The whole variable domain, remainder taken from reference TRBV5-1 and TRBJ1-2, is KAGVTQTPRYLIKTRGQQVTLSCSPISGHRSVSWYQQTPGQGLQFLFEYFSETQRNKGNFPGRFSGRQFSNSRSEMNVSTLELGDSALYLCASRDGQGVYGYTFGSGTRLTVV.

The chain uses TRBV7-8 and TRBJ1-5; D not resolved. Germline CDR1 is SGHVS and CDR2 is FQNEAQ. Trimming left V 6 bases short and J 4 bases short, with 19 bases between. The CDR3 loop spans 16 amino acids. For the CDR3, the DNA is TGTGCCAGCAGTCTGAATACAGCGCGAGGAAATCAGCCCCAGCATTTT. Amino acids: CASSLNTARGNQPQHF.

The chain combines TRBV27 with TRBJ1-3, with D unresolved. The V and J ends lost 5 bases and 1 base respectively, with 12 bases between them. Germline V lookup: CDR1 MNHEY, CDR2 SMNVEV (reference sequence). CDR3 length equals 15 residues. CDR3 residues: CASSPSAQSGNTIYF. The CDR3 nucleotides read TGTGCCAGCAGTCCCTCGGCCCAGTCTGGAAACACCATATATTTT.

The rearrangement links TRBV6-1 to TRBJ2-7; tentatively, D is TRBD2 (5 bases). V dropped 4 bases and J dropped 3 bases, with 7 bases sitting between them. Germline CDR1 is MNHNS and CDR2 is SASEGT. The CDR3 loop spans 12 amino acids. The CDR3: CASSVLDYEQYF. The CDR3 DNA sequence: TGTGCCAGCAGTGTACTAGACTACGAGCAGTACTTC.

The chain is built from TRBV10-3 and TRBJ1-1, with TRBD1 matching 10 bases. The germline V gene has CDR1 ENHRY and CDR2 SYGVKD. The CDR3 consists of 18 residues. The V and J ends lost 0 bases and 4 bases, in that order; junction bases with no gene match: 11. The CDR3 sequence is CAISESRGTGARGTEAFF. The CDR3 DNA sequence: TGTGCCATCAGTGAGTCGCGGGGGACAGGGGCGCGGGGCACTGAAGCTTTCTTT.

The gene calls are TRBV28 and TRBJ2-2, with D maybe TRBD1 (5 bases). CDR1 and CDR2 (germline): MDHEN, SYDVKM. CDR3 length: 14 residues. The ends were cut back, 10 bases at V and 9 bases at J, with 21 bases in the middle. Written as DNA, the CDR3 is TGTGCCACAACGACAGACCCGACTGGGCGGGAGCTGTTTTTT. It translates to CATTTDPTGRELFF.

The rearrangement joins TRBV28 to TRBJ2-1, with D unresolved. V gave up 3 bases and J gave up 0 bases, with 9 bases separating them. The germline CDR1 and CDR2 sequences are MDHEN and SYDVKM. The CDR3 spans 15 residues. CDR3 in DNA: TGTGCCAGCAGTTTTTGGGGTCTCTCCTACAATGAGCAGTTCTTC. Amino acids: CASSFWGLSYNEQFF.

V gene TRBV7-9 combines with J gene TRBJ1-1; D ambiguous. The germline V and J ends were trimmed by 1 base and 7 bases, with 4 bases remaining between them. There are 11 residues in the CDR3. Germline loops: CDR1 SEHNR, CDR2 FQNEAQ (reference sequence). The CDR3 here is CASSLVNEAFF. The CDR3 region has the DNA TGTGCCAGCAGCTTAGTGAATGAAGCTTTCTTT.

J is TRBJ2-2 and V is TRBV5-1; 11 positions match TRBD1. Losses at the gene ends were 4 bases for V and 4 bases for J; bases not matched to a gene: 6. From germline, CDR1 is SGHRS and CDR2 YFSETQ. This CDR3 comprises 16 residues. CDR3 region: CASSLGQGAGTGELFF. The CDR3 bases are TGCGCCAGCAGCCTCGGACAGGGGGCGGGCACCGGGGAGCTGTTTTTT. The whole variable domain, remainder taken from reference TRBV5-1 and TRBJ2-2, is KAGVTQTPRYLIKTRGQQVTLSCSPISGHRSVSWYQQTPGQGLQFLFEYFSETQRNKGNFPGRFSGRQFSNSRSEMNVSTLELGDSALYLCASSLGQGAGTGELFFGEGSRLTVL.